The 5 T cell receptor beta chains listed next were all sequenced from one sample in a study of T cell responses to AZD1222 COVID-19 vaccine. Sequenced by immunoSEQ multiplex PCR; TCRdb stores in-frame clones only, minus some. The data show around 150,000 clones, 94% seen once. This specimen consisted of peripheral blood, obtained 28 days after the second AZD1222 dose. The receptors were sampled from an adult who received the AZD1222 COVID-19 vaccine.

The gene calls are TRBV30 and TRBJ1-5; tentatively, D is TRBD1 (5 bases). CDR1 is GTSNPN and CDR2 is SVGIG in the germline V gene (reference sequence). Trimming stripped 2 bases from V and 1 base from J, with 15 bases between. This CDR3 has 16 residues. The CDR3 region is CAWSYYSGPSNQPQHF. The CDR3 DNA sequence: TGTGCCTGGAGTTACTACTCGGGACCGAGCAATCAGCCCCAGCATTTT. Full variable domain (remainder filled in from reference TRBV30 and TRBJ1-5): SQTIHQWPATLVQPVGSPLSLECTVEGTSNPNLYWYRQAAGRGLQLLFYSVGIGQISSEVPQNLSASRPQDRQFILSSKKLLLSDSGFYLCAWSYYSGPSNQPQHFGDGTRLSIL.

The rearrangement links TRBV6-5 to TRBJ1-3, with 7 bases identical to TRBD1. The CDR3 is 15 amino acids. Germline assignment: CDR1 MNHEY and CDR2 SVGAGI. J gave up 0 bases and V 5 bases, and 4 bases lay outside the gene matches. This CDR3 is CASSRQGNSGNTIYF. In nucleotides, the CDR3 is TGTGCCAGCAGTCGACAGGGCAACTCTGGAAACACCATATATTTT.

This rearrangement joins TRBV28 to TRBJ1-6; possible D gene TRBD1, 5 bases. The CDR3 contains 16 residues. Trimming removed 1 base at V and 6 bases at J, with 13 bases between. From germline, CDR1 is MDHEN and CDR2 SYDVKM. CDR3 in DNA: TGTGCCAGCAGTTTATTCGGGGGACCGCTTAATTCACCCCTCCACTTT. It translates to CASSLFGGPLNSPLHF.

This clone has only one observation. This chain links TRBV6-5 with TRBJ1-2, with D possibly TRBD1 on 5 matching bases. V was pared by 8 bases and J by 2 bases, with 9 bases between. The CDR3 is 12 amino acids. CDR1 is MNHEY and CDR2 is SVGAGI in the germline V gene. The CDR3 is CASHGDNYGYTF. CDR3 DNA: TGTGCCAGCCATGGGGACAACTATGGCTACACCTTC.

The rearrangement uses TRBV9 and TRBJ2-1, with TRBD2 matching 13 bases. The CDR3 totals 16 residues. V was pared by 3 bases and J by 8 bases, with 8 bases of the junction left unmatched. Germline-derived CDR1 and CDR2 are SGDLS and YYNGEE. CDR3 protein: CASSDGTSGIIDEQFF. CDR3 coding DNA: TGTGCCAGCAGCGACGGGACTAGCGGGATTATCGATGAGCAGTTCTTC.